The clone carrying this TCR beta chain was recorded many times. As yet, its antigen is unknown. Sequence at one end of the junction differs from germline and may be a read error. These data belong to a study of T cells after posttransplantation cyclophosphamide. Study-wide findings and caveats: After PTCy, TRB diversity resembled that of CNI/methotrexate controls. Donor CD8+ memory clones often dominated recipient blood repertoires at later times. Blood and skin or GI T cell repertoires showed limited TRB overlap.

Treatment was busulfan-fludarabine conditioning, a marrow graft, and cyclophosphamide on days +3 and +4. Libraries were prepared by immunoSEQ multiplex PCR; TCRdb keeps only in-frame clonotypes and omits some of them. The table lists approximately 2,300 clones, with no singletons. Sequencing used PBMCs, obtained after an allogeneic stem cell transplant with post-transplant cyclophosphamide. The receptor was derived from a female patient in her 60s who received an allogeneic stem cell transplant from an unrelated donor, was CMV-positive, and had acute GVHD only. The graft donor may be the source of some T cells.

CDR3 protein: CASSLLQGRNAGELFF. The CDR3 DNA follows: TGCGCCAGCAGCTTGTTACAGGGAAGGAACGCCGGGGAGCTGTTTTTT. The chain joins TRBV5-1 to TRBJ2-2; maybe TRBD1 (6 bases). From germline, CDR1 is SGHRS and CDR2 YFSETQ. CDR3 length: 16 residues.